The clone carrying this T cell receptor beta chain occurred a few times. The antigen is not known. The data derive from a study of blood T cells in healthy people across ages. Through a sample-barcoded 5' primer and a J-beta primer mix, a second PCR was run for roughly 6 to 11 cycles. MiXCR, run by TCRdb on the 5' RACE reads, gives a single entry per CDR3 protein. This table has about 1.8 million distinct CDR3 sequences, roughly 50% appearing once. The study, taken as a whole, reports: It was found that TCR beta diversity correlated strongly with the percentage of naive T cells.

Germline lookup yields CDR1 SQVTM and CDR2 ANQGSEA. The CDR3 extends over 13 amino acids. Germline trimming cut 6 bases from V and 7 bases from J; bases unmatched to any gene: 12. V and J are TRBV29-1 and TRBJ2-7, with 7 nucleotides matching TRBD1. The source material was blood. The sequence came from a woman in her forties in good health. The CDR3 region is CSVWSPGGKEQYF. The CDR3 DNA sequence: TGCAGCGTGTGGAGTCCAGGGGGTAAAGAGCAGTACTTC.